A selection of T cell receptor beta chains follows, all from one sample in a study of blood T cell repertoires in COVID-19. Produced via immunoSEQ multiplex PCR; TCRdb's table is partial and in-frame only. The sample lists more than 250,000 clones; roughly 85% were seen once. Sequencing was performed on PBMCs or T cells enriched from blood (not recorded which). The receptor source for this set is a woman in her 30s who had recovered from COVID-19. Each CDR3 is given with its conserved first and last residue. D genes are given only for firm matches. Expanded clones get a size class; other rows say once, few or many, or leave the size out.

TRBV12-3/TRBV12-4	-	13	-	TRBJ1-3	TGTGCCAGCAGGCGTCACTCTGGAAACACCATATATTTT	CASRRHSGNTIYF
TRBV18	-	15	-	TRBJ1-3	TGTGCCAGCTCACCAGATAGGGGTACTGGAAACACCATATATTTT	CASSPDRGTGNTIYF
TRBV6-5	-	14	-	TRBJ2-3	TGTGCCACAAAACGGGACACCGGCACAGATACGCAGTATTTT	CATKRDTGTDTQYF
TRBV18	-	13	-	TRBJ1-1	TGTGCCAGCTCACCACAGGGGTTCACTGAAGCTTTCTTT	CASSPQGFTEAFF
TRBV5-6	once	16	TRBD1	TRBJ2-7	TGTGCCAGCAGCTGGTGGGCCCCGGGACAGGGCTACGAGCAGTACTTC	CASSWWAPGQGYEQYF
TRBV9	-	14	-	TRBJ2-7	TGTGCCAGCAGCGTAACGCCAGACTCCTACGAGCAGTACTTC	CASSVTPDSYEQYF
TRBV7-9	-	16	TRBD1	TRBJ1-1	TGTGCCAGCAGCTTCCCAATGACAGGGGTTAACACTGAAGCTTTCTTT	CASSFPMTGVNTEAFF
TRBV23-1	-	16	TRBD2	TRBJ2-7	TGCGCCAGCAGTCCCCAGGCCGGGGGAGGGACCTACGAGCAGTACTTC	CASSPQAGGGTYEQYF
TRBV3-1/TRBV3-2	-	15	TRBD1	TRBJ1-6	TGTGCCAGCAGCCAAGGGACAGGACCGGGGGAGGCCCTCCACTTT	CASSQGTGPGEALHF
TRBV15	-	15	-	TRBJ1-4	TGTGCCACCAGCAGAGGGCTGGCAACTAATGAAAAACTGTTTTTT	CATSRGLATNEKLFF
TRBV30	-	13	-	TRBJ2-7	TGTGCCTGGAGTGGTCCTAGCAGCTACGAGCAGTACTTC	CAWSGPSSYEQYF
TRBV19	-	14	-	TRBJ2-7	TGTGCCAGTAGTATAGATGGACACGGCGGAGAGCAGTACTTC	CASSIDGHGGEQYF
TRBV6-2/TRBV6-3	-	16	TRBD1	TRBJ2-3	TGTGCCAGCAGTCAAACCGGGACAGCAGACCAGGATACGCAGTATTTT	CASSQTGTADQDTQYF
TRBV28	once	14	-	TRBJ2-5	TGTGCCAGCAGTTTAGCCCAGGGTTCGCCGACCCAGTACTTC	CASSLAQGSPTQYF
TRBV7-8	once	15	-	TRBJ2-2	TGTGCCAGCCTGCGGGGGACAGGAAACACCGGGGAGCTGTTTTTT	CASLRGTGNTGELFF
TRBV6-5	-	15	TRBD1	TRBJ1-3	TGTGCCAGCAGAACGACAGGGTACTCTGGAAACACCATATATTTT	CASRTTGYSGNTIYF
TRBV29-1	-	13	-	TRBJ1-2	TGCAGCGTTGAAGCAGGGAAAAACTATGGCTACACCTTC	CSVEAGKNYGYTF
TRBV4-1	-	13	-	TRBJ2-5	TGCGCCAGCAGCCAAGATCGGGAGGAGACCCAGTACTTC	CASSQDREETQYF
TRBV19	-	17	TRBD1	TRBJ1-1	TGTGCCAGTAGTAAGGGGGGACAGGGGGTCCTGAACACTGAAGCTTTCTTT	CASSKGGQGVLNTEAFF
TRBV11-2	-	15	-	TRBJ1-1	TGTGCCAGCAGCCTCTGGTTGGGGGGGAACACTGAAGCTTTCTTT	CASSLWLGGNTEAFF
TRBV2	-	14	TRBD1	TRBJ1-5	TGTGCCAGCGCGGGTGGGACAGACAATCAGCCCCAGCATTTT	CASAGGTDNQPQHF
TRBV3-1/TRBV3-2	-	12	-	TRBJ2-7	TGTGCCAGCAGCCAAGTATCCTACGAGCAGTACTTC	CASSQVSYEQYF
TRBV7-8	-	19	TRBD2	TRBJ2-3	TGTGCCAGCAGCCGACCGGGACTAGCGGGGGGGCCGGGCACAGATACGCAGTATTTT	CASSRPGLAGGPGTDTQYF
TRBV5-1	-	14	-	TRBJ1-1	TGCGCCAGCAGCATAAACGGTCCGAACACTGAAGCTTTCTTT	CASSINGPNTEAFF
TRBV2	-	15	-	TRBJ1-1	TGTGCCAGCAGTGAAGCGGGCGGACCCACGGGGAGAGCTTTCTTT	CASSEAGGPTGRAFF
TRBV30	-	15	-	TRBJ2-3	TGTGCCTGGAGGCCGCTGGGCCAGGGGAAAGATACGCAGTATTTT	CAWRPLGQGKDTQYF
TRBV11-1	-	14	-	TRBJ1-2	TGTGCCAGCAGCTTTGGGACACTAAACTATGGCTACACCTTC	CASSFGTLNYGYTF
TRBV2	-	14	TRBD1	TRBJ1-5	TGTGCCAGCCGCCTGGACAGGGTCGGGCAGCCCCAGCATTTT	CASRLDRVGQPQHF
TRBV10-1	-	15	TRBD1	TRBJ1-1	TGCGCCAGCAGTGAGTGGGGCAGGGGGTTCACTGAAGCTTTCTTT	CASSEWGRGFTEAFF
TRBV5-4	-	13	-	TRBJ1-1	TGTGCCAGCAGCTTGGGTAGGACAACTGAAGCTTTCTTT	CASSLGRTTEAFF
TRBV6-5	few	13	-	TRBJ1-5	TGTGCCACCGGTTCGAGTAGCAATCAGCCCCAGCATTTT	CATGSSSNQPQHF
TRBV19	-	14	-	TRBJ1-1	TGTGCCAGTAGTATAGGGCAGGGGAACACTGAAGCTTTCTTT	CASSIGQGNTEAFF
TRBV11-2	-	15	-	TRBJ2-7	TGTGCCAGCAGCTTAGTTGGAGGGGGCTACTACGAGCAGTACTTC	CASSLVGGGYYEQYF
TRBV30	once	13	-	TRBJ1-1	TGTGCCTGGAGTGTACTTCCCTACGAGGGAGCTTTCTTT	CAWSVLPYEGAFF
TRBV19	-	13	-	TRBJ1-6	TGTGCCAGTAGCCAAGAGAGGGATTCACCCCTCCACTTT	CASSQERDSPLHF
TRBV6-5	-	15	-	TRBJ1-4	TGTGCCAGCAGTTCCCTAACTCGGGGGTATGAAAAACTGTTTTTT	CASSSLTRGYEKLFF